Below are 25 T cell receptor beta chains sequenced from a single sample in a study of T cell responses to AZD1222 COVID-19 vaccine. Here immunoSEQ multiplex PCR was the method, and the copy in TCRdb shows in-frame clones only, minus some. The sample carries around 95,000 clones, just under 90% recorded once. The specimen comprised peripheral blood, sampled on day 0 of AZD1222 vaccination. These receptors were obtained from an adult in good health.

CDR3 DNA sequence: TGTGCCAGCAGCTTATCCACGGCGAACACTGAAGCTTTCTTT. It codes for CASSLSTANTEAFF. The chain carries TRBV11-3 and TRBJ1-1, with D unclear. Trimming shortened V by 2 bases and J by 1 base, and 8 bases separated the two germline ends. Germline V gene data show CDR1 as SGHNT and CDR2 as YENEEA. The CDR3 totals 14 residues.

This rearrangement joins TRBV11-1 to TRBJ2-4; no clear D. The germline V and J ends were trimmed by 5 bases and 11 bases, with 10 bases remaining between them. The CDR3 runs to 11 residues. Germline loops: CDR1 SGHAT, CDR2 FQDESV (reference sequence). CDR3 DNA sequence: TGTGCCAGCAGCGTTCATCGCTTTCAGTACTTC. This gives the protein CASSVHRFQYF.

This chain connects TRBV5-1 to TRBJ2-1; D could derive from TRBD1 or TRBD2 (5 bases each). Trimming shortened V by 2 bases and J by 1 base, and 10 bases separated the two germline ends. There are 15 residues in the CDR3. Germline values: CDR1 SGHRS, CDR2 YFSETQ. CDR3 amino acids: CASSFRDGSYNEQFF. As DNA, the CDR3 is TGCGCCAGCAGCTTTCGGGACGGATCCTACAATGAGCAGTTCTTC.

This clone was counted a single time. This chain connects TRBV5-1 to TRBJ1-2; weak D call: TRBD1 (6 bases). CDR1 is SGHRS, CDR2 YFSETQ, per germline. The V end was cut by 5 bases, the J end by 6 bases, with 14 bases between. This CDR3 has 13 amino acids. The CDR3 coding sequence is TGCGCCAGCAGGCCAGGGGTTTTAGATGGCTACACCTTC. Translating it yields CASRPGVLDGYTF.

The chain joins TRBV5-1 to TRBJ1-6, with TRBD1 matching 7 bases. The germline V gene has CDR1 SGHRS and CDR2 YFSETQ. V dropped 4 bases and J dropped 10; count of bases not matched to a gene: 8. The CDR3 runs 14 residues. The CDR3 here is CASSTRGVYSPLHF. The CDR3 nucleotides read TGCGCCAGCAGCACCAGGGGGGTGTACTCACCCCTCCACTTT.

V is TRBV6-2 or TRBV6-3 and J is TRBJ2-5, with 12 bases lining up with TRBD2. V trimming: 3 bases; J trimming: 5 bases; junction bases outside the gene matches: 10. The CDR3 covers 17 residues. CDR1 MNHEY and CDR2 SVGEGT come from the germline V gene. The chain's CDR3 is CASSYLLTSGSRETQYF. CDR3 DNA: TGTGCCAGCAGTTATCTCCTGACTAGCGGGAGCCGCGAGACCCAGTACTTC.

CDR3 coding DNA: TGTGCCAGCACCCTAGGCATTAGCAATCAGCCCCAGCATTTT. As protein: CASTLGISNQPQHF. This sequence joins TRBV6-5 and TRBJ1-5; no definite D call. The V gene's germline CDR1 is MNHEY and CDR2 SVGAGI. The CDR3 contains 14 residues. Trimming took 7 bases from V and 0 from J, leaving 10 bases between them.

The chain employs TRBV20-1 and TRBJ2-3; 7 nucleotides match TRBD1. Germline V gene lookup returns CDR1 DFQATT and CDR2 SNEGSKA (reference sequence). With V trimmed by 3 bases and J by 3 bases, 6 bases remained unmatched. The CDR3 is made up of 14 amino acids. The chain's CDR3 is CSASGQVGTDTQYF. CDR3 nucleotides: TGCAGTGCTAGTGGACAGGTTGGGACAGATACGCAGTATTTT.

The chain links TRBV7-8 to TRBJ1-4, with D perhaps TRBD1 (6 bases). In germline, CDR1 is SGHVS, CDR2 FQNEAQ. V gave up 5 bases and J gave up 1 base, with 11 bases separating them. The CDR3 runs 15 residues. CDR3 coding DNA: TGTGCCAGCAGCCAGGGGTGGAGAACTAATGAAAAACTGTTTTTT. The encoded protein is CASSQGWRTNEKLFF.

Written as DNA, the CDR3 is TGTGCCAGCAGATGTCCAGGGCCGGAGCCCCAGCATTTT. It is translated as CASRCPGPEPQHF. The chain employs TRBV27 and TRBJ1-5; D is perhaps TRBD1 (5 bases). This CDR3 comprises 13 residues. Germline V gene data show CDR1 as MNHEY and CDR2 as SMNVEV (reference sequence). The ends were cut back, 6 bases at V and 8 bases at J, with 14 bases in the middle.

The V and J genes are TRBV27 and TRBJ2-6; 11 positions agree with TRBD1. Trimming removed 10 bases from V and 0 bases from J; junction bases left unmatched: 2. Germline lookup yields CDR1 MNHEY and CDR2 SMNVEV (reference sequence). The CDR3 totals 15 residues. This CDR3 is CATGQGGSGANVLTF. CDR3 nucleotides: TGTGCCACGGGACAGGGGGGCTCTGGGGCCAACGTCCTGACTTTC.

This chain connects TRBV4-2 to TRBJ2-7, with 7 bases lining up with TRBD2. Germline V lookup: CDR1 LGHNA, CDR2 YNFKEQ. The CDR3 is made up of 16 amino acids. V shed 1 base and J 1 base; nucleotides not matched to a gene: 7. CDR3 DNA: TGTGCCAGCAGCCAAGGGGAGGGGACCCCTTCCTACGAGCAGTACTTC. It translates to CASSQGEGTPSYEQYF.

The V call is TRBV4-3, the J call TRBJ2-1, with 12 bases that match TRBD2. The junction had 1 base not matched to a gene; V was cut back by 0 bases and J by 10 bases. Germline CDR1 LGHNA, CDR2 YSLEER. The CDR3 contains 14 residues. CDR3 residues: CASSQDGTSGEQFF. The CDR3 DNA sequence: TGCGCCAGCAGCCAAGATGGGACTAGCGGGGAGCAGTTCTTC.

The chain links TRBV2 to TRBJ1-1; 8 bases agree with TRBD1. J gave up 8 bases and V 1 base, and 9 bases lay outside the gene matches. The CDR3 consists of 15 residues. CDR1 SNHLY and CDR2 FYNNEI come from the germline V gene. CDR3 nucleotides: TGTGCCAGCAGTGAAGGGATGGGGGGACAGGAGGAAGCTTTCTTT. Translating gives CASSEGMGGQEEAFF.

The chain links TRBV6-1 to TRBJ2-5; TRBD2 matches at 8 bases. This CDR3 has 14 residues. V lost 2 bases and J lost 4; bases outside the gene matches: 3. Germline V gene sequence: CDR1 MNHNS, CDR2 SASEGT. CDR3 DNA: TGTGCCAGCAGTGAACGGGGGGGCCTAGAGACCCAGTACTTC. This sequence encodes CASSERGGLETQYF.

The chain couples TRBV6-2 or TRBV6-3 to TRBJ1-1; 9 bases agree with TRBD1. Trimming removed 6 bases from V and 6 bases from J; junction bases left unmatched: 14. Germline assignment: CDR1 MNHEY and CDR2 SVGEGT. The CDR3 is 16 amino acids. In DNA form, the CDR3 reads TGTGCCAGCAGCCCTTATACGACAGGGGGAAAGTCTGAAGCTTTCTTT. Residues: CASSPYTTGGKSEAFF.

This chain connects TRBV7-2 to TRBJ2-7; weak D call: TRBD1 (5 bases). Trimming stripped 1 base from V and 3 bases from J, with 10 bases between. Germline-derived CDR1 and CDR2 are SGHTA and FQGNSA. CDR3 length equals 14 residues. Here the CDR3 DNA reads TGTGCCAGCAGCTTAGGGGGCGGATACTACGAGCAGTACTTC. It translates to CASSLGGGYYEQYF.

The chain recombines TRBV18 with TRBJ1-5; no firm D call. CDR1 and CDR2 from the germline V gene are KGHSH and LQKENI. Trimming took off 0 bases at V and 5 bases at J, with 11 bases between the two ends. The CDR3 totals 15 residues. The CDR3 protein is CASSPPSWVDQPQHF. DNA of the CDR3: TGTGCCAGCTCACCACCGTCCTGGGTTGATCAGCCCCAGCATTTT.

The chain joins TRBV18 to TRBJ2-6, with a possible D match to TRBD1 (6 bases). The V gene lost 5 bases and the J gene lost 0 bases, with 17 bases spanning the gap. CDR3 length: 18 amino acids. Germline CDR1 reads KGHSH; CDR2 reads LQKENI. The CDR3 region has the DNA TGTGCCAGCTCAGTTTCTCGGACAGCTGTCTCTGGGGCCAACGTCCTGACTTTC. Translated, it gives CASSVSRTAVSGANVLTF.

The chain is built from TRBV7-6 and TRBJ1-1, with TRBD1 identical over 10 bases. The ends lost 5 bases at V and 2 bases at J; junction bases unmatched: 8. CDR1 and CDR2 from the germline V gene are SGHVS and FNYEAQ. CDR3 length: 16 amino acids. This CDR3 reads CASSRGQGRLNTEAFF. The CDR3 DNA reads as TGTGCCAGCAGCCGGGGACAGGGGAGACTTAACACTGAAGCTTTCTTT.

The CDR3 DNA is TGTGCCAGCAGTTACCGACACAGGGGCTACGAGCAGTACTTC. Its protein product is CASSYRHRGYEQYF. This chain uses TRBV6-5 with TRBJ2-7; 7 bases agree with TRBD1. The CDR3 is 14 residues long. V trimming: 2 bases; J trimming: 3 bases; junction bases outside the gene matches: 4. Germline V lookup: CDR1 MNHEY, CDR2 SVGAGI.

The V and J genes are TRBV29-1 and TRBJ1-1; no clear D. Trimming left V 5 bases short and J 4 bases short, with 17 bases between. Per germline, CDR1 SQVTM and CDR2 ANQGSEA. The CDR3 extends over 14 amino acids. The CDR3 nucleotides are TGCAGCGTTACAGAAGGAAACGCTATCACTGAAGCTTTCTTT. This gives the protein CSVTEGNAITEAFF.

The chain has TRBV3-1 (or the pseudogene TRBV3-2) and TRBJ2-7; 12 nucleotides match TRBD2. Germline V gives CDR1 LGHDT, CDR2 YNNKEL (reference sequence). The trim removed 3 bases at V and 6 bases at J, leaving 6 bases unmatched. This CDR3 is built from 15 residues. The CDR3 protein is CASSHLAGGPGEQYF. DNA of the CDR3: TGTGCCAGCAGCCACCTAGCGGGAGGGCCGGGCGAGCAGTACTTC.

The V call is TRBV5-5, the J call TRBJ2-1; D is uncertain. This CDR3 is 12 amino acids long. Germline V CDR1 and CDR2: SGHKS, YYEKEE (reference sequence). The V and J ends lost 0 bases and 9 bases respectively, with 7 bases between them. This CDR3 reads CASSLGSSEQFF. As DNA, the CDR3 is TGTGCCAGCAGCTTGGGCTCTTCTGAGCAGTTCTTC. Supplemented by reference TRBV5-5 and TRBJ2-1, the full variable domain reads DAGVTQSPTHLIKTRGQQVTLRCSPISGHKSVSWYQQVLGQGPQFIFQYYEKEERGRGNFPDRFSARQFPNYSSELNVNALLLGDSALYLCASSLGSSEQFFGPGTRLTVL.

This chain uses TRBV27 with TRBJ1-2; 8 bases match TRBD1. The CDR3 contains 14 residues. Per germline, CDR1 MNHEY and CDR2 SMNVEV (reference sequence). Trimming at V came to 4 bases and at J to 8 bases, leaving 9 bases not matched to a gene. CDR3 residues: CASSSDRGLGGYTF. For the CDR3, the DNA is TGTGCCAGCAGTTCAGACAGGGGATTGGGGGGCTACACCTTC.